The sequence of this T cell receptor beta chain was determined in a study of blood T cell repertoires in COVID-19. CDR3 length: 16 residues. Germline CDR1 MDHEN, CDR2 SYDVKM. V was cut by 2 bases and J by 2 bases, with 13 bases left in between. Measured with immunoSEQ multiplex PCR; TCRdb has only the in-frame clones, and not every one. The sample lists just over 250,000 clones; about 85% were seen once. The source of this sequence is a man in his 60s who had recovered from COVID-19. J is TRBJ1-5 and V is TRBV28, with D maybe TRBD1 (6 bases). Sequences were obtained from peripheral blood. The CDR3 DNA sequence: TGTGCCAGCAGTTTAATCGGCAGGGGAGGCAATCAGCCCCAGCATTTT. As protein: CASSLIGRGGNQPQHF.